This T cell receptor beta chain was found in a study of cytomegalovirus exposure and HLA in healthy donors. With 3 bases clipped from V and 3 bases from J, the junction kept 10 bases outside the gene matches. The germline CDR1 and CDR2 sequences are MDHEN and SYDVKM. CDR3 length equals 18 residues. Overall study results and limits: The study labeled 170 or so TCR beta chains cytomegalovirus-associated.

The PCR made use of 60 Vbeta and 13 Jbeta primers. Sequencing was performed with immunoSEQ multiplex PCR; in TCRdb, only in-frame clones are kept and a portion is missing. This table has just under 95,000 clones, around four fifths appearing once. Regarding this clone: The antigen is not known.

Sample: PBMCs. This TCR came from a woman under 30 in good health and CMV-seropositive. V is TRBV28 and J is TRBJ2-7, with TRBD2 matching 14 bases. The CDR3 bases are TGTGCCAGCAGTTTGTTGGGACTAGCGGGAGCGGGAAACTACGAGCAGTACTTC. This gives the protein CASSLLGLAGAGNYEQYF.